Described below is a single T cell receptor (beta chain) sequence and its context. Antigen unknown. The sample is drawn from a study of cytomegalovirus exposure and HLA in healthy donors. Study-level results: When analyzed later, a missense DCLRE1C variant was found to be linked to TCR beta V- and J-gene trimming. Reported results showed that the classifier diagnosed cytomegalovirus status with high specificity and sensitivity. In an earlier analysis, productive rearrangement rates for most beta V segments clustered near 90% or 30%.

60 Vbeta and 13 Jbeta primers were used in PCR. In the original processing: In a later analysis, the count reached 74 million or so unique TCR beta chains, with approximately 11 million shared. The protocol was immunoSEQ multiplex PCR, while the TCRdb copy is restricted to in-frame clones and leaves out a portion. That table supplies the V and J calls and clone size; D and trimming were determined from the DNA. The repertoire holds approximately 140,000 clones, with about 84% as singletons. The CDR3 runs to 16 residues. V was cut by 0 bases and J by 5 bases, with 17 bases left in between. From germline, CDR1 is SGDLS and CDR2 YYNGEE.

J is TRBJ2-5 and V is TRBV9; D is undetermined. The source of this sequence is a boy younger than 18 in good health and CMV-seronegative. The specimen was PBMCs. In nucleotides, the CDR3 is TGTGCCAGCAGCGTAGCTGGCTCCGGCCCACAGGAGACCCAGTACTTC. Its protein product is CASSVAGSGPQETQYF.